The next 16 T cell receptor beta chains were all read from a single sample in a study of cytomegalovirus exposure and HLA in healthy donors. This PCR relied on a set of 60 Vbeta primers and 13 Jbeta primers. Data came from immunoSEQ multiplex PCR; TCRdb stores just in-frame clones and leaves some out. The sample lists approximately 150,000 clones; roughly two thirds were seen once. The sequencing input was PBMCs. Source of these receptors: a woman younger than 35 in good health and CMV-seropositive.

The V and J genes are TRBV9 and TRBJ1-4; D is uncertain. Looked up from germline, CDR1 is SGDLS and CDR2 is YYNGEE. This CDR3 has 15 residues. V was pared by 3 bases and J by 7 bases, with 16 bases between. The CDR3 DNA reads TGTGCCAGCAGCGAGGGTGGCGGGGTAGGTGAAAAACTGTTTTTT. This sequence encodes CASSEGGGVGEKLFF.

This chain uses TRBV19 with TRBJ2-6; 8 bases are shared with TRBD1. The germline V gene encodes CDR1 LNHDA and CDR2 SQIVND (reference sequence). The CDR3 covers 20 residues. J gave up 4 bases and V 3 bases, and 17 bases lay outside the gene matches. The CDR3 is CASSISQGDPPLYGANVLTF. The CDR3 DNA sequence: TGTGCCAGTAGTATTTCACAGGGGGACCCCCCTCTCTACGGGGCCAACGTCCTGACTTTC.

The chain carries TRBV28 and TRBJ1-2, with D unresolved. Trimming left V 10 bases short and J 2 bases short, with 14 bases between. The germline V gene encodes CDR1 MDHEN and CDR2 SYDVKM. There are 13 residues in the CDR3. The CDR3 DNA is TGTGCCACTCAAAAAGCAGGCAACTATGGCTACACCTTC. Protein: CATQKAGNYGYTF.

The chain uses TRBV30 and TRBJ1-1; the D gene is possibly TRBD1 (6 bases). Trimming removed 5 bases at V and 0 bases at J, with 10 bases between. Germline V gene sequence: CDR1 GTSNPN, CDR2 SVGIG (reference sequence). CDR3 length: 13 amino acids. The CDR3, as DNA: TGTGCCTGGTCACAGGGTATGAACACTGAAGCTTTCTTT. Translated: CAWSQGMNTEAFF.

This clone was counted between two and nine times. V and J are TRBV18 and TRBJ1-5, with D unclear. V was cut by 2 bases and J by 4 bases, with 6 bases left in between. The germline V gene has CDR1 KGHSH and CDR2 LQKENI. The CDR3 length is 13 residues. The CDR3 loop is CASSPGENQPQHF. In DNA, the CDR3 is TGTGCCAGCTCACCAGGGGAGAATCAGCCCCAGCATTTT.

This clone was seen more than once but under ten times. The V call is TRBV11-2, the J call TRBJ1-1; no reliable D call. The CDR3 has 15 amino acids. Germline-derived CDR1 and CDR2 are SGHAT and FQNNGV. V was cut by 1 base and J by 7 bases, with 16 bases left in between. As DNA, the CDR3 is TGTGCCAGCAGCTTAGGGCGACCTCCCGGGGATGAAGCTTTCTTT. Residues: CASSLGRPPGDEAFF. The full variable domain, completed using reference TRBV11-2 and TRBJ1-1, is EAGVAQSPRYKIIEKRQSVAFWCNPISGHATLYWYQQILGQGPKLLIQFQNNGVVDDSQLPKDRFSAERLKGVDSTLKIQPAKLEDSAVYLCASSLGRPPGDEAFFGQGTRLTVV.

The chain couples TRBV4-1 to TRBJ1-1; TRBD1 matches at 8 bases. From germline, CDR1 is MGHRA and CDR2 YSYEKL. The CDR3 extends over 15 amino acids. V shed 1 base and J 5 bases; nucleotides not matched to a gene: 6. CDR3 region: CASSQGPGGWTEAFF. Written as DNA, the CDR3 is TGCGCCAGCAGCCAAGGTCCAGGGGGCTGGACTGAAGCTTTCTTT.

The genes are TRBV2 and TRBJ1-2, with 7 bases identical to TRBD1. The CDR3 extends over 15 amino acids. Germline CDR1 and CDR2: SNHLY and FYNNEI. With V trimmed by 3 bases and J by 2 bases, 6 bases remained unmatched. The CDR3: CASSDVDRVNYGYTF. The CDR3 DNA follows: TGTGCCAGCAGTGATGTCGACAGGGTCAACTATGGCTACACCTTC.

This clone was recorded a few times. This chain connects TRBV2 to TRBJ1-1; D is undetermined. Germline CDR1 SNHLY, CDR2 FYNNEI. The V end was cut by 1 base, the J end by 2 bases, with 8 bases between. The CDR3 covers 14 residues. In DNA form, the CDR3 reads TGTGCCAGCAGTGAAGATGCCACTAACACTGAAGCTTTCTTT. Translating gives CASSEDATNTEAFF.

The chain links TRBV13 to TRBJ1-2; D not certain. This CDR3 has 14 amino acids. The V gene's germline CDR1 is PRHDT and CDR2 FYEKMQ (reference sequence). V was cut by 2 bases and J by 3 bases, with 10 bases left in between. The CDR3: CASSLPPRDYGYTF. CDR3 bases: TGTGCCAGCAGCTTACCTCCCCGAGACTATGGCTACACCTTC.

This chain's CDR3 is CASSPPKQGEGTGELFF. CDR3 bases: TGTGCCAGCTCACCACCTAAACAGGGAGAGGGTACCGGGGAGCTGTTTTTT. The chain is built from TRBV18 and TRBJ2-2; a possible D gene is TRBD1 (6 bases). Per the germline V gene, CDR1 is KGHSH and CDR2 is LQKENI. Trimming removed 0 bases from V and 5 bases from J, with 16 bases in between. The CDR3 covers 17 residues.

This sequence joins TRBV7-9 and TRBJ2-5, with 10 bases lining up with TRBD1. The ends lost 4 bases at V and 1 base at J; junction bases unmatched: 9. The CDR3 covers 17 residues. Germline CDR1 reads SEHNR; CDR2 reads FQNEAQ (reference sequence). The CDR3 here is CASSSRTGGLTQETQYF. The DNA of the CDR3 is TGTGCCAGCAGCTCCAGGACAGGGGGTTTAACCCAAGAGACCCAGTACTTC. The entire variable domain, with the rest obtained from reference TRBV7-9 and TRBJ2-5, is as follows: DTGVSQNPRHKITKRGQNVTFRCDPISEHNRLYWYRQTLGQGPEFLTYFQNEAQLEKSRLLSDRFSAERPKGSFSTLEIQRTEQGDSAMYLCASSSRTGGLTQETQYFGPGTRLLVL.

This sequence joins TRBV6-5 and TRBJ1-3; D might be TRBD1 (6 bases). V dropped 6 bases and J dropped 2 bases, with 14 bases sitting between them. Per the germline V gene, CDR1 is MNHEY and CDR2 is SVGAGI. The CDR3 length is 15 residues. The CDR3 DNA sequence: TGTGCCAGCAGAGAACGGGGGGCAGCTGGAAACACCATATATTTT. This codes for CASRERGAAGNTIYF.

The chain couples TRBV30 to TRBJ1-1; maybe TRBD1 (6 bases). Germline V lookup: CDR1 GTSNPN, CDR2 SVGIG (reference sequence). This CDR3 has 12 amino acids. Between the trimmed V and J ends, which lost 2 bases and 10 bases, there was a span of 14 bases. CDR3: CAWSPPGGSAFF. The CDR3 DNA is TGTGCCTGGAGTCCCCCGGGGGGCTCAGCTTTCTTT.

This chain joins TRBV10-1 and TRBJ1-1; 7 nucleotides line up with TRBD1. This CDR3 spans 13 amino acids. Trimming took 4 bases from V and 4 from J; bases not matched to a gene: 3. Germline CDR1 WNHNN, CDR2 SYGVQD (reference sequence). The CDR3 DNA is TGCGCCAGCAGTGTCCCAGGGGGCACTGAAGCTTTCTTT. Translating it yields CASSVPGGTEAFF.

The V gene is TRBV13, the J gene TRBJ1-1; D unclear. The germline CDR1 and CDR2 sequences are PRHDT and FYEKMQ (reference sequence). This CDR3 is 14 amino acids long. The V end was cut by 5 bases, the J end by 1 base, with 11 bases between. The CDR3 sequence is CASSRRSGNTEAFF. The CDR3 nucleotides are TGTGCCAGCAGCAGAAGATCAGGGAACACTGAAGCTTTCTTT. Full variable domain (outside the CDR3, taken from reference TRBV13 and TRBJ1-1): AAGVIQSPRHLIKEKRETATLKCYPIPRHDTVYWYQQGPGQDPQFLISFYEKMQSDKGSIPDRFSAQQFSDYHSELNMSSLELGDSALYFCASSRRSGNTEAFFGQGTRLTVV.